This TCR beta chain was recovered during a study of blood T cell repertoires in COVID-19. Sequencing was performed with immunoSEQ multiplex PCR; in TCRdb, only in-frame clones are kept and a portion is missing. The data hold 260,000 or so clones, with over 75% observed a single time. Germline loops: CDR1 MNHEY, CDR2 SVGEGT. The germline V and J ends were trimmed by 2 bases and 4 bases, with 9 bases remaining between them. The CDR3 extends over 14 amino acids. Comments on this clone: Other DNA sequences in this sample translate to the same CDR3.

The rearrangement uses TRBV6-2 or TRBV6-3 and TRBJ1-5; D not certain. This receptor was taken from a human donor in a cohort sampled during active COVID-19. What was sequenced was peripheral blood. The CDR3 loop is CASSYPGFNQPQHF. For the CDR3, the DNA is TGTGCCAGCAGTTACCCGGGGTTTAATCAGCCCCAGCATTTT.